The T cell receptor beta chain under discussion was sequenced for a study of vaccination effects on CD4 cells after COVID-19. Expansion of antigen-specific CD4+ T cells with viral peptide pools was carried out by the ViraFEST assay before sequencing. Scientists isolated CD4+ T cells after a roughly nine-day culture period ended. Between March and December 2020, the person had a SARS-CoV-2 infection that PCR confirmed. All study participants received two doses of BNT162b2 or mRNA-1273 vaccine. Repertoires were generated with immunoSEQ multiplex PCR, while TCRdb's copy carries only in-frame clones and drops some. This table holds some 17,000 clones, 76% found once. Germline CDR1 SGHDN, CDR2 FVKESK. Trimming removed 2 bases at V and 7 bases at J, with 11 bases between. There are 14 residues in the CDR3. In regard to this clone: The target antigen is unknown.

The rearrangement joins TRBV14 to TRBJ2-2; no definite D call. The sample in question was CD4+ T cells from PBMCs cultured with SARS-CoV-2 spike peptides, obtained after COVID-19 vaccination. The TCR was taken from a human donor who had a prior SARS-CoV-2 infection. The CDR3 sequence is CASSQPGYDGELFF. CDR3 nucleotide sequence: TGTGCCAGCAGCCAACCTGGCTATGACGGGGAGCTGTTTTTT.